The T cell receptor beta chain under discussion was sequenced for a study of post-analysis software for immune sequencing data. Whole-study context: Both relapsing-remitting and secondary progressive multiple sclerosis featured among the disease courses, as did progressive-relapsing multiple sclerosis. Study outcomes and limitations: Four or five TRBV segments were more frequent in patients than controls; TRBV5-6, TRBV5-1 and TRBV20-1 belonged to this group.

With regard to this clonotype: Its antigen is undetermined.

Prepared TCR beta cDNA libraries contained unique molecular identifiers. TCRdb passed the PCR reads through MiXCR, listing each CDR3 protein once. The sample lists hundreds of thousands of distinct CDR3 sequences; approximately 60% were seen once. This CDR3 region has 14 residues. V was clipped by 4 bases and J by 0 bases, with 7 bases between them. Per germline, CDR1 SQVTM and CDR2 ANQGSEA. This clonotype was sampled from a girl aged 2 to 10 with multiple sclerosis. J is TRBJ2-6 and V is TRBV29-1; no definite D call. What was sequenced was blood. In DNA, the CDR3 is TGCAGCGTTGGAAGTCACTCTGGGGCCAACGTCCTGACTTTC. Its protein product is CSVGSHSGANVLTF.